This T cell receptor beta chain appears in the sequencing data of a study of T cell repertoires in cytomegalovirus infection (dated 2019 in TCRdb). In the study overall: Peptide stimulations targeted recently identified HLA-C-restricted CMV epitopes, whose presentation resists viral immunomodulation, together with well-studied HLA-B-restricted epitopes. Donor HLA type was relevant to the analysis, because carriage of CMV infection together with the matching HLA type was indicated by public TCR beta signatures. General conclusions and limits of the study: The ex vivo response was dominated by HLA-C-restricted CMV-specific TCR beta clonotypes, and the single most frequent clonotype in two of eight donors was supplied by these HLA-C-restricted clonotypes. Carriers of CMV infection plus the relevant HLA type were discriminated by the cumulative frequency of public TCR beta family members in the study cohort and in an independent 352-donor cohort.

The sample was run on an Illumina HiSeq 1500. The raw public reads went through TCRdb reprocessing: fastp at Q25, MiXCR clone calling, in-frame beta chains kept. Here each entry gathers all rows of one CDR3 protein and keeps the most common genes and DNA. The sample records around 540,000 distinct CDR3 sequences, 33% of which are singletons. The biggest ten clones account for about a sixth of the sample. This clonotype was counted between two and nine times. Its antigen remains undetermined. Within one base of it there is no much larger clone, and no base qualities were kept. Inclusive of the bounding cysteine and phenylalanine, the CDR3 is 16 residues long. The kept DNA is CDR3 alone, 48 bases in frame from the first base. In the germline V gene (reference sequence), CDR1 corresponds to SEHNR and CDR2 to FQNEAQ. V was cut back by 1 base and J by 2 bases, leaving a gap of 13 bases between them. The label giving this sample's treatment or condition can be read as: in vitro stimulation with specific CMV peptide epitopes to enrich CMV-specific T cells.

The source is a human donor in good health (CMV status not recorded). Some clones in this sample may be carry-over from other donors' samples. The specimen was cultured PBMCs, collected from culture after CMV antigen stimulation. Recombination linked TRBV7-9 to TRBJ2-3, with no D gene named confidently. The CDR3 region reads CASSLEGLQLTDTQYF. The nucleotide sequence reads TGTGCCAGCAGCTTAGAGGGCTTGCAGCTCACAGATACGCAGTATTTT.